This T cell receptor (beta chain) was observed in a study of shared clonotypes between healthy human individuals. Study summary: Aged between 18 and 49, the donors were a couple of women and a few men.

Germline V lookup: CDR1 SGHRS, CDR2 YFSETQ. CDR3 length equals 14 residues. Trimming at V came to 6 bases and at J to 7 bases, leaving 9 bases not matched to a gene. Findings and limits, study-wide: Only blood was sampled; tissue repertoires likely differ. Limited genetic and exposure-history diversity came from having few donors.

In regard to this clone: What it binds is not known.

Sequencing was performed on unsorted PBMC DNA using ten immunoSEQ deep assay plates. The method was immunoSEQ multiplex PCR; TCRdb's version includes in-frame clones alone and lacks a portion of them. The data show 400,000 to 600,000 clones, about four fifths seen once. Sequenced sample: PBMCs. This rearrangement joins TRBV5-1 to TRBJ2-7; 11 positions match TRBD2. This clonotype was sampled from a woman aged 40 to 49 in good health. Some clones in this sample may be carry-over from other donors' samples. Here the CDR3 reads CASTLTSGSLEQYF. In DNA form, the CDR3 reads TGCGCCAGCACACTAACTAGCGGGAGTCTAGAGCAGTACTTC. The full variable domain, in which reference TRBV5-1 and TRBJ2-7 provide the parts outside the CDR3, is KAGVTQTPRYLIKTRGQQVTLSCSPISGHRSVSWYQQTPGQGLQFLFEYFSETQRNKGNFPGRFSGRQFSNSRSEMNVSTLELGDSALYLCASTLTSGSLEQYFGPGTRLTVT.